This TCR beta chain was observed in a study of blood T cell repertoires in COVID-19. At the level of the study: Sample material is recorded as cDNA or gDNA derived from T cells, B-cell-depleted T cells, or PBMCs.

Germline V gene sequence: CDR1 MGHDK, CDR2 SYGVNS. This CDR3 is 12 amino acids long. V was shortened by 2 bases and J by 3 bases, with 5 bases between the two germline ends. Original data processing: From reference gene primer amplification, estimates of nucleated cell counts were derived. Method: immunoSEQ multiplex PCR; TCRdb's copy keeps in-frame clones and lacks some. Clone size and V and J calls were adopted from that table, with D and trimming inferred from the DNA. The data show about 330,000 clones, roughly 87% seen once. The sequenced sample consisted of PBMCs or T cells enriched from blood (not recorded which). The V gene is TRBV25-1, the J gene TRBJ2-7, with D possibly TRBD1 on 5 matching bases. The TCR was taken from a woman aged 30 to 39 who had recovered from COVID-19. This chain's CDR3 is CASSEQGYEQYF. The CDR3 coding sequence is TGTGCCAGCAGTGAACAGGGCTACGAGCAGTACTTC.